The sequence of this TCR beta chain was determined in a study of blood T cell repertoires in COVID-19. Study information: Italy, Spain and the United States were the sources of the convalescent and acute COVID-19 samples. T cells, B-cell-depleted T cells, or PBMCs supplied cDNA or gDNA.

Per the germline V gene, CDR1 is SGHRS and CDR2 is YFSETQ. The CDR3 sequence is 16 residues long. Trimming cost V 0 bases and J 9 bases; bases outside gene matches: 10. This table comes from immunoSEQ multiplex PCR, and its TCRdb copy is limited to in-frame clones, with some not included. The data show tens of thousands of clones, 75% to 85% seen once. The clonotype comes from a woman between 70 and 85 years old with acute or convalescent COVID-19. Material: peripheral blood. The V and J genes are TRBV5-1 and TRBJ2-1; 9 bases match TRBD2. The CDR3 DNA reads as TGCGCCAGCAGCTTGGTACCCGTACTAGCGGGTATTGAGCAGTTCTTC. It translates to CASSLVPVLAGIEQFF.